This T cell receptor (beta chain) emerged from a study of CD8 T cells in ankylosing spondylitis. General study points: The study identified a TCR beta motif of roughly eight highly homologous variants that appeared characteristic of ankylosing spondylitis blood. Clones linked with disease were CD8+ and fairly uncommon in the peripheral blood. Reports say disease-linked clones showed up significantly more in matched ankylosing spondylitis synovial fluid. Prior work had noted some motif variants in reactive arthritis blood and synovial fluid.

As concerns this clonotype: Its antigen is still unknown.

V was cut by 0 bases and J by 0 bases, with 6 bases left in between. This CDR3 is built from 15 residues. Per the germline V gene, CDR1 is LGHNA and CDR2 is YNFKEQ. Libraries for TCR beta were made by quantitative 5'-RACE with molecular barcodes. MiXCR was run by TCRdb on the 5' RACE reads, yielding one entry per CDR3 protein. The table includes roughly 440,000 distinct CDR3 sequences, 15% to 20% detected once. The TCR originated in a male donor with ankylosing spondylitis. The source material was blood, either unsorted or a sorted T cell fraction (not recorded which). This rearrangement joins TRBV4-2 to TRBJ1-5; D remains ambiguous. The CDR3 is CASSQDGYSNQPQHF. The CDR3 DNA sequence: TGTGCCAGCAGCCAAGACGGATATAGCAATCAGCCCCAGCATTTT.